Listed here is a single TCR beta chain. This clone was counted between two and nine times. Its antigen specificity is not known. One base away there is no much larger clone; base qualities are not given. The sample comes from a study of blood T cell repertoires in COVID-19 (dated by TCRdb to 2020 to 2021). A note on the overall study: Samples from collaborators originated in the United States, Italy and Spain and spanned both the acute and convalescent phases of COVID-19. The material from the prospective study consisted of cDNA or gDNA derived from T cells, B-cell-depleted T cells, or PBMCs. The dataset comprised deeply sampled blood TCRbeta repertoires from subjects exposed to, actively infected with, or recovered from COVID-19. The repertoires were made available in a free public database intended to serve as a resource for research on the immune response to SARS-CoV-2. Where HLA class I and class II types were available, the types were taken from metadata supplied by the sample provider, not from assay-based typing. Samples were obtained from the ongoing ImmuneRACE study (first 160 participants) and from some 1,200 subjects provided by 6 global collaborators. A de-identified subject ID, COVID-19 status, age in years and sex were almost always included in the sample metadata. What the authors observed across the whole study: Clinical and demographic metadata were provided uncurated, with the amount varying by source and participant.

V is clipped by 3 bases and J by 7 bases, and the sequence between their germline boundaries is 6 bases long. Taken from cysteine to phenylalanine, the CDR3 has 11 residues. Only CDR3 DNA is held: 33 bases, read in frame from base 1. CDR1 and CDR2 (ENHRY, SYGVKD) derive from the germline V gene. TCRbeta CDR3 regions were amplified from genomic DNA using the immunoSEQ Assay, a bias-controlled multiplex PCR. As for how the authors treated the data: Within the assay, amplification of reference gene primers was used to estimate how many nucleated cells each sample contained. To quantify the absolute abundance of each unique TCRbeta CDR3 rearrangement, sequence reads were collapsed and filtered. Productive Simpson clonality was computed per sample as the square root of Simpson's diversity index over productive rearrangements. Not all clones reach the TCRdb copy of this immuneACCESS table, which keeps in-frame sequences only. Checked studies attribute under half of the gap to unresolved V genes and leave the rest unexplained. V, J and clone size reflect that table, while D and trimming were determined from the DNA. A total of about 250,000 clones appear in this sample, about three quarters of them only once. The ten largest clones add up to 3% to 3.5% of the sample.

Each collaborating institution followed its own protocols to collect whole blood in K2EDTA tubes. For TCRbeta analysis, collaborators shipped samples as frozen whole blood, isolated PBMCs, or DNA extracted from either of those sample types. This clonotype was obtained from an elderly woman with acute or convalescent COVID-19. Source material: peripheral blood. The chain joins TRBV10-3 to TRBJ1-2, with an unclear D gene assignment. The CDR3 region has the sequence CAISDQAGYTF. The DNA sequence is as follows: TGTGCCATCAGTGATCAGGCTGGCTACACCTTC.